A single sample is the source of the 9 T cell receptor beta chains below, sequenced in a study of shared clonotypes between healthy human individuals. Only in-frame clones appear in the TCRdb table, and some are missing; sequencing was by immunoSEQ multiplex PCR. The table includes 2 million to 2.5 million clones, almost 96% detected once. The source material was naive CD4+ T cells sorted from blood. Subset reported: CD45RA+ positively selected. All receptors derive from a man aged 18 to 30 in good health.

V and J are TRBV6-5 and TRBJ2-7; D call uncertain. Germline CDR1 reads MNHEY; CDR2 reads SVGAGI. This CDR3 has 13 residues. V lost 2 bases and J 4 bases, leaving 9 bases between the germline ends. CDR3 nucleotide sequence: TGTGCCAGCAGTTACGGCGTTATATACGAGCAGTACTTC. Amino acid sequence: CASSYGVIYEQYF.

The chain combines TRBV6-1 with TRBJ1-4; tentatively, D is TRBD1 (5 bases). The germline gives CDR1 MNHNS, CDR2 SASEGT. The V end was cut by 8 bases, the J end by 8 bases, with 21 bases between. CDR3 length: 15 amino acids. This chain's CDR3 is CASLYFPGPSEKLFF. In DNA form, the CDR3 reads TGTGCCAGCCTATACTTTCCGGGACCCTCGGAAAAACTGTTTTTT.

This chain uses TRBV30 with TRBJ2-1; D may correspond to TRBD1 or TRBD2 (6 bases each). The CDR3 has 11 amino acids. Germline assignment: CDR1 GTSNPN and CDR2 SVGIG (reference sequence). The V and J ends lost 1 base and 14 bases respectively, with 12 bases between them. CDR3 sequence: CAWSGRGRKFF. The CDR3 coding sequence is TGTGCCTGGAGTGGGAGGGGGAGGAAGTTCTTC. Full variable domain (remainder filled in from reference TRBV30 and TRBJ2-1): SQTIHQWPATLVQPVGSPLSLECTVEGTSNPNLYWYRQAAGRGLQLLFYSVGIGQISSEVPQNLSASRPQDRQFILSSKKLLLSDSGFYLCAWSGRGRKFFGPGTRLTVL.

This clone was detected only once. The chain carries TRBV7-2 and TRBJ2-7; D gene uncertain. Germline lookup yields CDR1 SGHTA and CDR2 FQGNSA. Trimming pared 4 bases from V and 5 bases from J, leaving 15 bases between. The CDR3 runs 14 residues. CDR3 sequence reads: CASSSNWKGNEQYF. CDR3 bases: TGTGCCAGCAGCTCAAACTGGAAGGGCAACGAGCAGTACTTC.

This clone appeared a single time. CDR3 sequence: CASSEVSRSGANVLTF. CDR3 coding DNA: TGTGCCAGCAGTGAGGTTTCTCGCTCTGGGGCCAACGTCCTGACTTTC. The rearrangement uses TRBV2 and TRBJ2-6, with D uncertain. Trimming removed 3 bases from V and 0 bases from J, with 9 bases in between. The CDR3 consists of 16 residues. Germline V gives CDR1 SNHLY, CDR2 FYNNEI.

The V call is TRBV10-2, the J call TRBJ2-7; D might be TRBD1 or TRBD2, each matching 5 bases. Per germline, CDR1 WSHSY and CDR2 SAAADI. Between the trimmed V and J ends, which lost 7 bases and 0 bases, there was a span of 28 bases. The CDR3 has 19 residues. CDR3 in amino acids: CASKEWRLGVDRPSYEQYF. Written as DNA, the CDR3 is TGCGCCAGCAAAGAGTGGCGTCTGGGGGTTGATCGCCCCTCCTACGAGCAGTACTTC.

The chain uses TRBV21-1 and TRBJ1-2; the table's D call TRBD1 went unverified against the DNA. TRBV21-1 is termed a pseudogene. CDR3 length: 13 residues. This CDR3 is CANPKGRGYGYTF. The DNA of the CDR3 is TGTGCCAACCCCAAGGGCAGGGGCTATGGCTACACCTTC.

The chain recombines TRBV2 with TRBJ2-7; tentative D call: TRBD1 (5 bases). CDR3 length equals 12 residues. CDR1 is SNHLY and CDR2 is FYNNEI in the germline V gene. The V gene lost 4 bases and the J gene lost 3 bases, with 7 bases spanning the gap. The CDR3: CASSATDYEQYF. DNA of the CDR3: TGTGCCAGCAGTGCGACAGACTACGAGCAGTACTTC.

This clone is a singleton in its sample. This sequence joins TRBV11-2 and TRBJ2-7; D is uncertain. Trimming left V 5 bases short and J 6 bases short, with 20 bases between. The CDR3 extends over 15 amino acids. In germline, CDR1 is SGHAT, CDR2 FQNNGV. The CDR3 bases are TGTGCCAGCAGCATCCCCAGTCCCGCTTCGGGCGAGCAGTACTTC. It specifies CASSIPSPASGEQYF.